The 26 T cell receptor beta chains below were found in one sample sequenced in a study of blood T cell repertoires in COVID-19. Measured with immunoSEQ multiplex PCR; TCRdb has only the in-frame clones, and not every one. The data contain fewer than 350,000 clones, approximately 89% of them singletons. The sequencing input was peripheral blood. These receptors came from an older woman with COVID-19, enrolled during active disease.

The CDR3 is CASSESGQATGANVLTF. The CDR3 nucleotides are TGTGCCAGCAGTGAATCAGGGCAGGCCACTGGGGCCAACGTCCTGACTTTC. The genes are TRBV25-1 and TRBJ2-6; the D gene is possibly TRBD1 (5 bases). This CDR3 region has 17 residues. Germline assignment: CDR1 MGHDK and CDR2 SYGVNS. V was clipped by 1 base and J by 2 bases, with 12 bases between them.

The J gene is TRBJ1-1, the V gene TRBV5-1; unclear D gene. The CDR3 contains 14 residues. Germline assignment: CDR1 SGHRS and CDR2 YFSETQ. Trimming removed 4 bases from V and 4 bases from J, with 14 bases in between. The chain's CDR3 is CASSPAALATEAFF. The DNA for the CDR3 is TGCGCCAGCAGCCCGGCGGCCCTGGCCACTGAAGCTTTCTTT.

J is TRBJ1-6 and V is TRBV6-5, with 9 bases aligning to TRBD1. V lost 6 bases and J lost 7; bases outside the gene matches: 4. From germline, CDR1 is MNHEY and CDR2 SVGAGI. This CDR3 is 14 amino acids long. The CDR3 DNA follows: TGTGCCAGCAGACCCGACAGGGGGAATTCACCCCTCCACTTT. Residues: CASRPDRGNSPLHF.

Comments on this clone: The same CDR3 is also encoded by other DNA sequences in this sample. The chain links TRBV4-1 to TRBJ2-2; D call uncertain. The germline CDR1 and CDR2 sequences are MGHRA and YSYEKL. This CDR3 has 14 amino acids. The V end was cut by 0 bases, the J end by 2 bases, with 4 bases between. The CDR3 DNA sequence: TGCGCCAGCAGCCAAGATAGCAACACCGGGGAGCTGTTTTTT. As protein: CASSQDSNTGELFF.

The V call is TRBV5-4, the J call TRBJ1-4, with D possibly matching TRBD1 (6 bases). CDR1 is SGHNT and CDR2 is YYREEE in the germline V gene (reference sequence). The V and J ends lost 0 bases and 8 bases respectively, with 11 bases between them. CDR3 size: 14 residues. The chain's CDR3 is CASSLGGLEEKLFF. For the CDR3, the DNA is TGTGCCAGCAGCTTGGGGGGGCTAGAAGAAAAACTGTTTTTT.

V usage is TRBV7-2 and J usage is TRBJ2-3; possibly TRBD1 for D (6 bases). Germline lookup yields CDR1 SGHTA and CDR2 FQGNSA. Between the trimmed V and J ends, which lost 4 bases and 2 bases, there was a span of 13 bases. This CDR3 has 15 residues. The CDR3 protein is CASSSRTGNTDTQYF. CDR3 sequence (DNA): TGTGCCAGCAGCTCCCGCACAGGGAACACAGATACGCAGTATTTT.

The chain combines TRBV5-6 with TRBJ2-2, with no clear D. CDR1 is SGHDT, CDR2 YYEEEE, per germline. V was cut by 1 base and J by 5 bases, with 3 bases left in between. The CDR3 spans 12 residues. CDR3 protein: CASSLLTGELFF. The CDR3 DNA reads as TGTGCCAGCAGCTTGTTAACCGGGGAGCTGTTTTTT. Based on the CDR3 plus reference TRBV5-6 and TRBJ2-2, the full variable domain is DAGVTQSPTHLIKTRGQQVTLRCSPKSGHDTVSWYQQALGQGPQFIFQYYEEEERQRGNFPDRFSGHQFPNYSSELNVNALLLGDSALYLCASSLLTGELFFGEGSRLTVL.

The CDR3 DNA follows: TGTGCCAGTAGTATTCGGTCCTCAGCGGGTGAAAAACTGTTTTTT. It codes for CASSIRSSAGEKLFF. This chain links TRBV19 with TRBJ1-4; D gene uncertain. Trimming took off 3 bases at V and 7 bases at J, with 15 bases between the two ends. Germline V gene lookup returns CDR1 LNHDA and CDR2 SQIVND (reference sequence). The CDR3 consists of 15 residues.

The genes are TRBV27 and TRBJ1-6; 7 bases agree with TRBD1. V trimming: 6 bases; J trimming: 6 bases; junction bases outside the gene matches: 11. The CDR3 totals 16 residues. Germline V gene lookup returns CDR1 MNHEY and CDR2 SMNVEV (reference sequence). CDR3 sequence (DNA): TGTGCCAGCAGAACCTTCGGGACAGTCCTTAATTCACCCCTCCACTTT. Translation gives CASRTFGTVLNSPLHF.

This sequence joins TRBV30 and TRBJ1-2, with D unclear. This CDR3 contains 14 residues. Trimming took 4 bases from V and 2 from J, leaving 14 bases between them. Germline V CDR1 and CDR2: GTSNPN, SVGIG (reference sequence). The CDR3, as DNA: TGTGCCTGGAAGAGATCGGCGGGGAACTATGGCTACACCTTC. Translated: CAWKRSAGNYGYTF.

The chain recombines TRBV9 with TRBJ1-5; D unresolved. The CDR3 consists of 13 residues. Germline CDR1 is SGDLS and CDR2 is YYNGEE. The germline V and J ends were trimmed by 4 bases and 1 base, with 6 bases remaining between them. The CDR3 region is CASSPGSNQPQHF. As DNA, the CDR3 is TGTGCCAGCAGCCCGGGGAGCAATCAGCCCCAGCATTTT.

The chain recombines TRBV2 with TRBJ2-7; possible D gene TRBD2, 6 bases. Trimming left V 0 bases short and J 5 bases short, with 17 bases between. CDR1 and CDR2 from the germline V gene are SNHLY and FYNNEI. CDR3 length: 16 amino acids. The CDR3 sequence: CASSEAWRLVKNEQYF. The CDR3 region has the DNA TGTGCCAGCAGTGAAGCGTGGCGACTAGTGAAAAACGAGCAGTACTTC.

The rearrangement uses TRBV11-2 and TRBJ1-1; possible D gene TRBD1, 6 bases. V gave up 4 bases and J gave up 7 bases, with 16 bases separating them. Germline V lookup: CDR1 SGHAT, CDR2 FQNNGV. The CDR3 totals 14 residues. The CDR3 DNA reads TGTGCCAGCAGCTCCACTTGGGGGCAGGATGAAGCTTTCTTT. It encodes CASSSTWGQDEAFF.

The chain uses TRBV5-4 and TRBJ2-3, with 8 bases fitting TRBD2. With V trimmed by 10 bases and J by 2 bases, 12 bases remained unmatched. The CDR3 contains 15 residues. CDR1 and CDR2 from the germline V gene are SGHNT and YYREEE (reference sequence). The CDR3 region has the DNA TGTGCCGTGGGGGTTGCGGGGGGCCCCACAGATACGCAGTATTTT. It is translated as CAVGVAGGPTDTQYF.

In regard to this clone: A read error may account for a junction end that differs from germline. The chain links TRBV6-1 to TRBJ1-1; weak D call: TRBD1 (5 bases). The CDR3 length is 18 residues. Germline V CDR1 and CDR2: MNHNS, SASEGT. CDR3 loop: CAGSEDSDLGGTNTEAFF. CDR3 coding DNA: TGTGCCGGCAGTGAAGATTCCGATTTGGGGGGAACGAACACTGAAGCTTTCTTT.

The CDR3 reads CASSLAGGRNEKLFF. The CDR3 DNA is TGTGCCAGCAGCTTAGCAGGGGGCAGGAATGAAAAACTGTTTTTT. This rearrangement joins TRBV7-2 to TRBJ1-4; 7 nucleotides align to TRBD1. J gave up 5 bases and V 0 bases, and 3 bases lay outside the gene matches. The CDR3 loop spans 15 amino acids. Germline V gives CDR1 SGHTA, CDR2 FQGNSA.

V gene TRBV12-5 combines with J gene TRBJ1-1; no firm D call. Germline CDR1 and CDR2: LGHNT and FRNRAP. V dropped 2 bases and J dropped 1 base, with 14 bases sitting between them. CDR3 length: 16 amino acids. CDR3 residues: CASGLTLVAGNTEAFF. CDR3 bases: TGTGCTAGTGGTTTGACTTTAGTCGCAGGGAACACTGAAGCTTTCTTT.

The V gene is TRBV2, the J gene TRBJ1-3; D not certain. The CDR3 is made up of 14 amino acids. Trimming cost V 4 bases and J 0 bases, with 7 bases left between them. Germline assignment: CDR1 SNHLY and CDR2 FYNNEI. CDR3 residues: CASSGEYSGNTIYF. CDR3 DNA sequence: TGTGCCAGCAGTGGGGAGTACTCTGGAAACACCATATATTTT.

The chain links TRBV19 to TRBJ2-3, with TRBD2 identical over 8 bases. Germline V gene sequence: CDR1 LNHDA, CDR2 SQIVND (reference sequence). V lost 4 bases and J lost 8; bases outside the gene matches: 11. The length of the CDR3 is 15 residues. The CDR3 here is CASSSKRGPSSTQYF. DNA of the CDR3: TGTGCCAGTAGTAGTAAGCGGGGGCCCAGTTCTACGCAGTATTTT.

V gene TRBV7-9 combines with J gene TRBJ1-1; 7 positions agree with TRBD1. Germline CDR1 SEHNR, CDR2 FQNEAQ (reference sequence). V lost 1 base to trimming and J lost 1 base; unmatched junction nucleotides: 3. The CDR3 length is 15 residues. CDR3 in DNA: TGTGCCAGCAGCTTAGTACGGACAGGGAACACTGAAGCTTTCTTT. Protein: CASSLVRTGNTEAFF.

This sequence joins TRBV19 and TRBJ1-5; D not certain. Germline CDR1 is LNHDA and CDR2 is SQIVND (reference sequence). CDR3 length: 13 residues. V shed 5 bases and J shed 0 bases, with 5 bases lying between them. The chain's CDR3 is CASSADSNQPQHF. CDR3 coding DNA: TGTGCCAGTAGTGCGGATAGCAATCAGCCCCAGCATTTT.

The chain recombines TRBV12-3 or TRBV12-4 with TRBJ1-4; D might be TRBD1 (5 bases). The CDR3 has 11 amino acids. The V end was cut by 2 bases, the J end by 12 bases, with 7 bases between. The CDR3 DNA sequence: TGTGCCAGCAGTTTAAGGGGTGAACTGTTTTTT. Its protein is CASSLRGELFF.

This rearrangement joins TRBV7-2 to TRBJ2-1; 13 nucleotides align to TRBD2. Germline V lookup: CDR1 SGHTA, CDR2 FQGNSA. This CDR3 spans 18 amino acids. V trimming: 1 base; J trimming: 7 bases; junction bases outside the gene matches: 10. CDR3 residues: CASSLVVFWTSGGNEQFF. The CDR3 DNA is TGTGCCAGCAGCTTAGTGGTCTTTTGGACTAGCGGGGGTAATGAGCAGTTCTTC.

The genes are TRBV5-1 and TRBJ1-6; D is unresolved. Looked up from germline, CDR1 is SGHRS and CDR2 is YFSETQ. The CDR3 covers 17 residues. V was shortened by 0 bases and J by 0 bases, with 10 bases between the two germline ends. The CDR3: CASSLGSPNSYNSPLHF. CDR3 DNA: TGCGCCAGCAGCTTGGGATCACCTAACTCCTATAATTCACCCCTCCACTTT.

The rearrangement links TRBV19 to TRBJ1-4; TRBD1 agrees at 8 bases. Trimming removed 6 bases from V and 6 bases from J; junction bases left unmatched: 3. The CDR3 sequence is 13 residues long. CDR1 and CDR2 from the germline V gene are LNHDA and SQIVND (reference sequence). CDR3 DNA sequence: TGTGCCAGTAGATGGACAGGGTATGAAAAACTGTTTTTT. Amino acids: CASRWTGYEKLFF.

V gene TRBV5-5 combines with J gene TRBJ1-2, with 12 positions matching TRBD1. Germline values: CDR1 SGHKS, CDR2 YYEKEE (reference sequence). V was pared by 4 bases and J by 2 bases, with 9 bases of the junction left unmatched. This CDR3 is built from 17 residues. The CDR3 region is CASSPTRDRGRNYGYTF. The CDR3, as DNA: TGTGCCAGCAGCCCGACGAGGGACAGGGGGCGCAACTATGGCTACACCTTC.